This TCR beta chain was recorded in a study of shared clonotypes between healthy human individuals. General observations from the study: Generally, naive subsets (rather than memory subsets) showed larger estimated richness.

Using immunoSEQ multiplex PCR, the repertoire was profiled, and TCRdb retains in-frame clones only, with some absent. The sample contains more than 500,000 clones, approximately 95% of which appear only once. Regarding this clone: Its antigen remains unknown.

The CDR3 covers 14 residues. V trimming: 4 bases; J trimming: 3 bases; junction bases outside the gene matches: 2. Germline CDR1 is MGHRA and CDR2 is YSYEKL. CD45RO-negative CD8 cells positively selected for CCR7 made up the naive population, which excluded terminally differentiated effector memory CD45RA+ cells. The receptor's source is a woman aged 25-40 years in good health. V usage is TRBV4-1 and J usage is TRBJ1-1, with TRBD1 matching over 10 bases. Sequencing was carried out using naive CD8+ T cells sorted from blood. The CDR3 DNA reads as TGCGCCAGCAGCCGGACAGGGGGGGACACTGAAGCTTTCTTT. Translating it yields CASSRTGGDTEAFF.